This TCR beta chain was identified in a study of cytomegalovirus exposure and HLA in healthy donors. Study-level background: A prior study identified some 100 million unique TCR beta sequences from roughly 180 million T cells.

The study ran its PCR with 60 Vbeta and 13 Jbeta primers. The data were produced by immunoSEQ multiplex PCR, yet TCRdb's version contains in-frame clones alone and is incomplete. Among 150,000 to 200,000 clones, 80% were seen once, and the ten largest hold less than 10%. Points on this clone: Its antigen is currently unknown.

Findings and caveats of the study: TCR beta chains numbering 164 were designated cytomegalovirus-associated.

Looked up from germline, CDR1 is SQVTM and CDR2 is ANQGSEA. Trimming stripped 4 bases from V and 3 bases from J, with 12 bases between. The CDR3 runs to 13 residues. The V and J genes are TRBV29-1 and TRBJ1-1; D remains ambiguous. The sequenced material came from PBMCs. The origin of this receptor is a man aged 18-30 years in good health and CMV-seropositive. CDR3 in amino acids: CSVGTNSHTEAFF. The CDR3, as DNA: TGCAGCGTTGGTACCAACAGCCACACTGAAGCTTTCTTT.